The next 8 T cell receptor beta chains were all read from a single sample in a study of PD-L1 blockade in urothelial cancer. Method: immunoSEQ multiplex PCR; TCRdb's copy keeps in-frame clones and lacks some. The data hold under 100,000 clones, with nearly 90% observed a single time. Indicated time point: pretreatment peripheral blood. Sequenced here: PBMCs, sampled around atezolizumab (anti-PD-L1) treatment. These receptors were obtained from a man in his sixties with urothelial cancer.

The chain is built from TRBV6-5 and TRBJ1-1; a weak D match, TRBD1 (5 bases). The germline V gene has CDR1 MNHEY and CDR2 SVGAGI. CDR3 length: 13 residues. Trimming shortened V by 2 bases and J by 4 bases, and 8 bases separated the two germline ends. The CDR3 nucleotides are TGTGCCAGCAGTTACCAGGGTGGCACTGAAGCTTTCTTT. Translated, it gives CASSYQGGTEAFF.

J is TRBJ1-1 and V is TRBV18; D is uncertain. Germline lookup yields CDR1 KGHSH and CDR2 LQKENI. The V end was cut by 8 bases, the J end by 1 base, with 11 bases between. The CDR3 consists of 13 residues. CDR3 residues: CASAEDQNTEAFF. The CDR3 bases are TGTGCCAGCGCGGAAGATCAGAACACTGAAGCTTTCTTT.

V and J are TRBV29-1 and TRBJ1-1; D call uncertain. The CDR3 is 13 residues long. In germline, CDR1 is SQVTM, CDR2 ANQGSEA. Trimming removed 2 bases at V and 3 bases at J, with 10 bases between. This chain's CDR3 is CSVESTAYTEAFF. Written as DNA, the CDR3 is TGCAGCGTTGAATCTACAGCTTACACTGAAGCTTTCTTT.

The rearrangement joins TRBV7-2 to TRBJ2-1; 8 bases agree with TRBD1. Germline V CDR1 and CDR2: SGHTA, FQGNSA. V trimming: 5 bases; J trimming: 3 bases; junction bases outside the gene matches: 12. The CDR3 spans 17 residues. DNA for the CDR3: TGTGCCAGCAGCCGACGTACCGGGACAGGCTTCTACAATGAGCAGTTCTTC. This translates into CASSRRTGTGFYNEQFF.

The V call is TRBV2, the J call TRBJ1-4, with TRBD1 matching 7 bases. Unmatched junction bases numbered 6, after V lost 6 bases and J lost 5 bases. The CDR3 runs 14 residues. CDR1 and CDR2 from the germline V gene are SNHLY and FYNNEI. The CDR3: CASSVQGINEKLFF. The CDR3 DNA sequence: TGTGCCAGCAGCGTACAGGGGATAAATGAAAAACTGTTTTTT.

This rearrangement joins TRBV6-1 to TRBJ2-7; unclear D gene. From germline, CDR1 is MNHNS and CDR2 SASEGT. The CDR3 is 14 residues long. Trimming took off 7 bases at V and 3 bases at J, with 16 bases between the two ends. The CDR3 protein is CASTIKQKSYEQYF. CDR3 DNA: TGTGCCAGCACTATAAAACAGAAGAGCTACGAGCAGTACTTC.

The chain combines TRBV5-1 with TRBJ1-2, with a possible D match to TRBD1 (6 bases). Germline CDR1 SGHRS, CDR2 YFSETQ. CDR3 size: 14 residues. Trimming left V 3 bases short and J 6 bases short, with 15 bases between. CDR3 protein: CASSSDSYSNGYTF. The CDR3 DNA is TGCGCCAGCAGCTCGGACAGCTACAGCAATGGCTACACCTTC.

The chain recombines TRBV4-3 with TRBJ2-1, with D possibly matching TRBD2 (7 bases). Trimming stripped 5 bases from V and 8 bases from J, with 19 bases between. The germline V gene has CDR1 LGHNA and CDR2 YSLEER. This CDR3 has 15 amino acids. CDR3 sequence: CASSRGGPFRDEQFF. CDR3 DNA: TGCGCCAGCAGCAGGGGGGGGCCTTTTCGAGATGAGCAGTTCTTC.